A selection of T cell receptor beta chains follows, all from one sample in a study of T-cell memory formation after mild COVID-19. TCRdb reprocessed the 5' RACE reads via MiXCR and lists one record per CDR3 protein. The sample holds 350,000 to 500,000 distinct CDR3 sequences, about 19% seen once. The sequenced sample consisted of PBMCs or a T cell subset sorted from them (not recorded which). All receptors derive from an adult woman who had mild COVID-19 (a few samples of this study predate the infection). Cell type and time point are not known. The conserved cysteine and the conserved F or W are not part of the CDR3 here.

>10|TRBV2
ASSESGEKLF
>13|TRBV14
ASSQGGTGADGYT
>9|TRBV12-3/TRBV12-4
ASSTRDKQY
>11|TRBV30
AWASGIVYEQY
>11|TRBV20-1
SAKGTPEHEQY
>14|TRBV6-5
ASSYIRGRRVTEAF
>13|TRBV20-1
SASQRLAGSDTQY
>14|TRBV7-8
ASSSSSGGPTDTQY
>12|TRBV9
ASSVNRPGDTQY
>13|TRBV7-2
ASSLAWTGGGELF
>13|TRBV6-5
ASSYSREANYGYT